This T cell receptor (beta chain) was obtained from a study of blood T cells in healthy people across ages. The study's findings and limits: Naive T cell percentage strongly correlated with TCR beta diversity. Older individuals had lower TCR beta diversity per million T cells (the decline was roughly linear).

For the second PCR, which ran for about 6 to 11 cycles, a sample-barcoded 5' primer and a J-beta primer mix were used. TCRdb reprocessed the 5' RACE reads via MiXCR and lists one record per CDR3 protein. Among 1,500,000 or so distinct CDR3 sequences, 42% were seen once, and the ten largest hold more than 4%. This clonotype was picked up a small number of times. Its antigen is still unknown. Germline V gene lookup returns CDR1 SEHNR and CDR2 FQNEAQ (reference sequence). CDR3 size: 14 residues. Trimming took off 6 bases at V and 7 bases at J, with 19 bases between the two ends. The chain recombines TRBV7-9 with TRBJ2-7, with D possibly matching TRBD1 (6 bases). Source material: blood. The clonotype comes from a woman between 18 and 29 years old in good health. The CDR3 protein is CASRLGTNLLEQYF. DNA for the CDR3: TGTGCCAGCAGACTCGGGACAAACCTTTTAGAGCAGTACTTC.